This T cell receptor (beta chain) originates from a study of shared clonotypes between healthy human individuals. Study-wide findings and caveats: The diversity represented, both genetic and in exposure history, was limited by few donors. Naive subsets usually exceeded memory subsets in estimated richness.

V lost 3 bases and J 6 bases, leaving 20 bases between the germline ends. CDR3 length equals 15 residues. Germline lookup yields CDR1 SQVTM and CDR2 ANQGSEA. This clone occurred a few times. Its antigen is unknown. The data were produced by immunoSEQ multiplex PCR, yet TCRdb's version contains in-frame clones alone and is incomplete. Here the sample spans about 1.1 million clones, roughly 80% being singletons. Sample: memory CD4+ T cells from PBMCs. Subset specified: CD45RA-negative fraction. The sequence was obtained from a young man in good health. Some clones in this sample may be carry-over from other donors' samples. The chain recombines TRBV29-1 with TRBJ1-2; no firm D call. CDR3 sequence: CSVEGPDPRRHGYTF. In DNA form, the CDR3 reads TGCAGCGTTGAGGGTCCGGACCCCCGCAGGCATGGCTACACCTTC.